This note documents a single T cell receptor (beta chain) sequence. Its antigen remains unidentified. The data were taken from a study of blood T cells in healthy people across ages. A second roughly 6 to 11 cycle PCR used barcoded and J-beta primers. Via MiXCR, TCRdb re-called the 5' RACE reads, giving one row per CDR3 protein. The sample contains some 550,000 distinct CDR3 sequences, around half of which appear only once. Trimming cost V 2 bases and J 7 bases, with 11 bases left between them. The CDR3 is 13 residues long. Germline CDR1 reads MNHEY; CDR2 reads SVGEGT. Findings and caveats of the study: The recorded TCR beta diversity per million T cells decreased in a roughly linear manner with age. Relative to aged donors, long-lived donors carried more naive CD4+ cells and displayed higher diversity. Researchers deemed the diversity estimates from one million T cells underestimates.

Researchers report isolating at least 6 million PBMCs per sample. The sample consisted of blood. The V call is TRBV6-2 or TRBV6-3, the J call TRBJ2-5; no clear D gene. This receptor was taken from a man older than 75 in good health. The CDR3 DNA reads TGTGCCAGCAGTTACACCGTCTCGGGGACCCAGTACTTC. This codes for CASSYTVSGTQYF.